The 5 T cell receptor beta chains given below trace back to one sample, sequenced in a study of blood T cells in healthy people across ages. Sample-barcoded 5' priming and a J-beta primer mix drove a second PCR of about 7 to 12 cycles. TCRdb itself ran the 5' RACE reads through MiXCR, one entry per CDR3 protein. The data contain hundreds of thousands of distinct CDR3 sequences, 45% to 70% of them singletons. The sample consisted of blood. The receptors originated from a middle-aged man in good health.

The sample holds a few counts of this clonotype. The chain joins TRBV6-5 to TRBJ1-2, with D hard to call. The CDR3 is made up of 14 amino acids. In germline, CDR1 is MNHEY, CDR2 SVGAGI. Trimming removed 4 bases at V and 2 bases at J, with 11 bases between. The CDR3 bases are TGTGCCAGCAGTTCCCTGACACCCAACTATGGCTACACCTTC. It codes for CASSSLTPNYGYTF.

CDR3 loop: CASSDLAYEQYF. CDR3 coding DNA: TGTGCCAGCAGTGACCTGGCCTACGAGCAGTACTTC. The chain employs TRBV25-1 and TRBJ2-7; no firm D call. Germline CDR1 reads MGHDK; CDR2 reads SYGVNS. The CDR3 runs 12 residues. With 3 bases removed from V and 2 bases from J, the gap between germline ends came to 5 bases.

V is TRBV20-1 and J is TRBJ2-7, with D unresolved. The length of the CDR3 is 13 residues. CDR1 DFQATT and CDR2 SNEGSKA come from the germline V gene (reference sequence). The V and J ends lost 6 bases and 0 bases respectively, with 12 bases between them. The CDR3 protein is CSAINTRSYEQYF. In DNA form, the CDR3 reads TGCAGTGCCATCAACACACGCTCCTACGAGCAGTACTTC.

This clonotype was observed a handful of times. V usage is TRBV10-3 and J usage is TRBJ1-2; D is undetermined. The V gene lost 0 bases and the J gene lost 4 bases, with 15 bases spanning the gap. The CDR3 loop spans 16 amino acids. The germline gives CDR1 ENHRY, CDR2 SYGVKD. In nucleotides, the CDR3 is TGTGCCATCAGTGAGTCAGCGTTGAGTCAGCCCTATGGCTACACCTTC. Its translation is CAISESALSQPYGYTF.

As for this clonotype: Since a much larger clone is just one base distant, this may be a read error. J is TRBJ2-4 and V is TRBV24-1, with TRBD1 matching 9 bases. The germline V gene encodes CDR1 KGHDR and CDR2 SFDVKD. J gave up 9 bases and V 3 bases, and 8 bases lay outside the gene matches. This CDR3 region has 15 residues. The CDR3 here is CATSDQQGAVSIQYF. The CDR3 DNA is TGTGCCACCAGTGATCAACAGGGGGCTGTAAGCATTCAGTACTTC.